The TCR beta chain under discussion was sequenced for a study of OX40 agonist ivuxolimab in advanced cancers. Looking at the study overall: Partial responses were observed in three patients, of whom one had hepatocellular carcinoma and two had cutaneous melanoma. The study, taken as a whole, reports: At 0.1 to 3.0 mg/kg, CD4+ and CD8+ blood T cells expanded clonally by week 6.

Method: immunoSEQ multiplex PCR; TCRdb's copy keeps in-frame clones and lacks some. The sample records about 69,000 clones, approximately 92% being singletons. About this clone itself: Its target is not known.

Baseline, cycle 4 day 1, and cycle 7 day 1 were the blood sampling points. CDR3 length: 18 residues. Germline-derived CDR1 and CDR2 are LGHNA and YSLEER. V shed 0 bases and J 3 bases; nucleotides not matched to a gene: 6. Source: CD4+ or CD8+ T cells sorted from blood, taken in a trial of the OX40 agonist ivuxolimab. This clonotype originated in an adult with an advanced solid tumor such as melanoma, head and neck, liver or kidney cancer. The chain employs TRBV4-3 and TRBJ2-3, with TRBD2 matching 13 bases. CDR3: CASSQELAGGPGTDTQYF. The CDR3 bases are TGCGCCAGCAGCCAAGAACTAGCGGGAGGGCCAGGTACAGATACGCAGTATTTT.